This T cell receptor beta chain stems from a study of T cell responses to AZD1222 COVID-19 vaccine. Points on this clone: Its specificity is unknown.

The analysis combined second doses at about 4 or about 12 weeks. Assay: immunoSEQ multiplex PCR; the TCRdb copy retains only in-frame clones and omits some. Of around 200,000 clones listed, around 89% are singletons. Regarding the study as a whole: There were mostly white British donors and more females than males, and clonal diversity was possibly underestimated. Epitopes outside B.1.351 and B.1.1.7 mutated regions reportedly drew nearly half of spike TCRs.

CDR1 SEHNR and CDR2 FQNEAQ come from the germline V gene (reference sequence). The V and J ends lost 5 bases and 7 bases respectively, with 6 bases between them. The CDR3 is made up of 11 amino acids. This TCR was recovered from an adult who received the AZD1222 COVID-19 vaccine. The V and J genes are TRBV7-9 and TRBJ2-1; weak D call: TRBD2 (5 bases). Sequencing was performed on peripheral blood, taken 28 days after the second AZD1222 dose. CDR3 sequence: CASSRGNEQFF. CDR3 in DNA: TGTGCCAGCAGCCGAGGGAATGAGCAGTTCTTC.